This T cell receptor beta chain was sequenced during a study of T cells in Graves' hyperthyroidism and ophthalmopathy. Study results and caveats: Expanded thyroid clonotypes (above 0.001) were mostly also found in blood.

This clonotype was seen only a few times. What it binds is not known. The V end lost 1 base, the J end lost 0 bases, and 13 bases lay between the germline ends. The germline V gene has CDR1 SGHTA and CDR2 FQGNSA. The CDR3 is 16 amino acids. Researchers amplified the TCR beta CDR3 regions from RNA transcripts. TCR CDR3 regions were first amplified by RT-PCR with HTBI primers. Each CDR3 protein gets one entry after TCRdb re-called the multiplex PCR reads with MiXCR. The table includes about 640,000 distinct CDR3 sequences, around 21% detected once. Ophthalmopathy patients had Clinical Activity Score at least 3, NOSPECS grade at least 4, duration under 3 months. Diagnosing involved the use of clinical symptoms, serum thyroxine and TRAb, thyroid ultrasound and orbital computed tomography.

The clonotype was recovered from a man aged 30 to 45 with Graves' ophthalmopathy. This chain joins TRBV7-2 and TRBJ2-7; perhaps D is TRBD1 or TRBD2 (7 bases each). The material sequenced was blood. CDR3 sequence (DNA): TGTGCCAGCAGCTTAGTGGGGGGGGACAGCTCCTACGAGCAGTACTTC. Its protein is CASSLVGGDSSYEQYF.